Sequencing of this T cell receptor (beta chain) was carried out in a study of control samples from healthy donors and cancer patients (dated by TCRdb to the early 2020s). Libraries were prepared through the immunoSEQ multiplex PCR assay. TCRdb stores this immuneACCESS table with in-frame sequences only. Part of the clones is absent; in the studies checked, under half of the shortfall reflects unresolved V genes, and no reason is known for the rest. This sample holds roughly 90,000 clones; roughly 78% were observed only once. Together, the top ten hold approximately 9.8% of the sample. Of note for this clone: Its antigen has not been determined. No much larger clone is present one base from it, and per-base qualities are unavailable.

The sequenced sample consisted of blood. The receptor was derived from a woman in her fifties or sixties in good health.

The DNA is as follows: TGTGCCAGCCGGACACCAAAACCGTTCTACGAGCAGTACTTC. Its protein reads: CASRTPKPFYEQYF. The chain is made from TRBV6-5 and TRBJ2-7; 5 matching bases give a weak D call of TRBD1. The trim is 8 bases for V and 3 bases for J, with a gap of 17 bases between the germline ends. The CDR3 runs 14 residues from the cysteine to the phenylalanine. Only CDR3 DNA remains: 42 bases, in frame from the first base. The germline V gene encodes CDR1 MNHEY and CDR2 SVGAGI.